The rows below give T cell receptor beta chains drawn from one sample of a study of CD8+CD57+ T cells in acquired aplastic anemia. TCRdb reprocessed the reads with MiXCR, giving one entry per CDR3 protein. Altogether 100,000 to 150,000 distinct CDR3 sequences are present, nearly 40% being singletons, with the ten largest covering over 2%. The sequencing sample was made of sorted CD4+, CD8+, or CD8+CD57+ T cells (not recorded which) from PBMCs. The origin of the receptors is a human donor with aplastic anemia. The CDR3 runs from the conserved cysteine through the conserved F or W. A D gene is named only where the DNA matches it firmly.

d_call: TRBD1
v_call: TRBV10-3
j_call: TRBJ1-3
cdr3_aa: CAIVGTGGSGNTIYF

d_call: TRBD1
v_call: TRBV24-1
j_call: TRBJ2-7
cdr3_aa: CATSRDRGRNEQYF

d_call: TRBD1
v_call: TRBV9
j_call: TRBJ2-7
cdr3_aa: CASSVGTGDEQYF

d_call: TRBD1
v_call: TRBV29-1
j_call: TRBJ1-2
cdr3_aa: CSVDRALESQGTF

d_call: -
v_call: TRBV7-3
j_call: TRBJ2-2
cdr3_aa: CARHSNTGELFF

d_call: -
v_call: TRBV3-1
j_call: TRBJ1-2
cdr3_aa: CASSPSGVKGYTF

d_call: -
v_call: TRBV2
j_call: TRBJ2-3
cdr3_aa: CASRPMGSSTDTQYF

d_call: -
v_call: TRBV29-1
j_call: TRBJ2-5
cdr3_aa: CSVESGLETQYF

d_call: TRBD1
v_call: TRBV19
j_call: TRBJ1-5
cdr3_aa: CASRRGQLYNQPQHF

d_call: -
v_call: TRBV10-3
j_call: TRBJ1-2
cdr3_aa: CAISLGQNPLGGYTF

d_call: -
v_call: TRBV25-1
j_call: TRBJ2-6
cdr3_aa: CAGRADISGANVLTF

d_call: -
v_call: TRBV5-1
j_call: TRBJ1-2
cdr3_aa: CASSFGGTNRGYTF

d_call: TRBD1
v_call: TRBV9
j_call: TRBJ2-5
cdr3_aa: CASTPWGQGEETQHF

d_call: -
v_call: TRBV18
j_call: TRBJ1-1
cdr3_aa: CASSPPTPGTEAFF

d_call: -
v_call: TRBV10-3
j_call: TRBJ2-7
cdr3_aa: CAISEGGNYYEQYF

d_call: -
v_call: TRBV11-2
j_call: TRBJ2-1
cdr3_aa: CASSQEALNEQFF

d_call: -
v_call: TRBV19
j_call: TRBJ1-5
cdr3_aa: CASNDRTNQPQHF

d_call: -
v_call: TRBV5-4
j_call: TRBJ1-3
cdr3_aa: CASSLGPRSGNTIYF

d_call: -
v_call: TRBV29-1
j_call: TRBJ1-1
cdr3_aa: CSAVPTGSEAFF

d_call: TRBD1
v_call: TRBV7-6
j_call: TRBJ2-1
cdr3_aa: CASSLAGQGEHEQFF

d_call: -
v_call: TRBV24-1
j_call: TRBJ1-1
cdr3_aa: CATSTLGGTEAFF

d_call: -
v_call: TRBV12-3/TRBV12-4
j_call: TRBJ2-7
cdr3_aa: CASSWGEQYF

d_call: -
v_call: TRBV7-8
j_call: TRBJ1-1
cdr3_aa: CASSLEVGQNTEAFF

d_call: -
v_call: TRBV13
j_call: TRBJ1-1
cdr3_aa: CASSKTPLTGFVDTEAFF

d_call: -
v_call: TRBV15
j_call: TRBJ2-1
cdr3_aa: CATSSDAFTYEQFF

d_call: -
v_call: TRBV2
j_call: TRBJ2-1
cdr3_aa: CASSEEDEQFF

d_call: -
v_call: TRBV24-1
j_call: TRBJ1-2
cdr3_aa: CATSDRAYGYTF

d_call: -
v_call: TRBV25-1
j_call: TRBJ1-6
cdr3_aa: CASSDGGRGNSPLHF

d_call: -
v_call: TRBV5-1
j_call: TRBJ2-1
cdr3_aa: CASSLADGGPYNEQFF

d_call: -
v_call: TRBV7-2
j_call: TRBJ1-6
cdr3_aa: CASSTRTSF

d_call: -
v_call: TRBV5-5
j_call: TRBJ2-7
cdr3_aa: CAGSSDSLSYEQYF

d_call: TRBD1
v_call: TRBV2
j_call: TRBJ1-2
cdr3_aa: CANSEGGDYTF

d_call: -
v_call: TRBV25-1
j_call: TRBJ2-1
cdr3_aa: CASSVSDEQFF

d_call: TRBD1
v_call: TRBV7-6
j_call: TRBJ1-1
cdr3_aa: CASSLAGQGGTEAFF

d_call: -
v_call: TRBV2
j_call: TRBJ1-5
cdr3_aa: CASSFTGRSNQPQHF

d_call: -
v_call: TRBV12-3/TRBV12-4
j_call: TRBJ2-1
cdr3_aa: CASSRVDEQFF

d_call: TRBD1
v_call: TRBV12-3/TRBV12-4
j_call: TRBJ1-1
cdr3_aa: CASTPEGAAEAFF

d_call: -
v_call: TRBV20-1
j_call: TRBJ1-5
cdr3_aa: CSASNSREPYQPQHF

d_call: TRBD1
v_call: TRBV12-3/TRBV12-4
j_call: TRBJ2-3
cdr3_aa: CASILSGTGAGGSADTQYF

d_call: -
v_call: TRBV7-8
j_call: TRBJ1-2
cdr3_aa: CASSRGFNYGYTF

d_call: -
v_call: TRBV19
j_call: TRBJ1-4
cdr3_aa: CANLQGRGGATNEKLFF

d_call: TRBD1
v_call: TRBV19
j_call: TRBJ2-7
cdr3_aa: CASSATDRVSHEQYF

d_call: -
v_call: TRBV27
j_call: TRBJ2-4
cdr3_aa: CASSLSGQVSKNIQYF

d_call: -
v_call: TRBV7-6
j_call: TRBJ2-2
cdr3_aa: CASSLGWETNTGELFF

d_call: TRBD2
v_call: TRBV25-1
j_call: TRBJ2-5
cdr3_aa: CASSRFSGTQETQYF

d_call: TRBD1
v_call: TRBV29-1
j_call: TRBJ2-1
cdr3_aa: CSVKDGGTGLSYNEQFF

d_call: -
v_call: TRBV19
j_call: TRBJ1-2
cdr3_aa: CASSIEDGDYGYTF

d_call: -
v_call: TRBV7-6
j_call: TRBJ1-5
cdr3_aa: CASSRDGEDNQPQHF

d_call: -
v_call: TRBV6-2/TRBV6-3
j_call: TRBJ2-7
cdr3_aa: CASSYYGEQYF

d_call: -
v_call: TRBV4-3
j_call: TRBJ2-2
cdr3_aa: CASSLLLNTGELFF

d_call: -
v_call: TRBV29-1
j_call: TRBJ1-5
cdr3_aa: CSVGRQAQNQPQHF

d_call: -
v_call: TRBV12-5
j_call: TRBJ2-1
cdr3_aa: CASGFGRDLSYNEQFF

d_call: -
v_call: TRBV14
j_call: TRBJ1-3
cdr3_aa: CASSQTDGRGNTIYF

d_call: TRBD2
v_call: TRBV15
j_call: TRBJ2-7
cdr3_aa: CATSREASGTGYEQYF

d_call: -
v_call: TRBV3-1
j_call: TRBJ1-2
cdr3_aa: CASSQRGIGDYTF

d_call: TRBD1
v_call: TRBV6-1
j_call: TRBJ1-4
cdr3_aa: CASTPDREGEKLFF

d_call: TRBD2
v_call: TRBV2
j_call: TRBJ2-1
cdr3_aa: CASRHTTALAGGGNEQFF

d_call: -
v_call: TRBV14
j_call: TRBJ2-3
cdr3_aa: CASSRSFRDSYTDTQYF

d_call: -
v_call: TRBV12-3/TRBV12-4
j_call: TRBJ2-1
cdr3_aa: CASSPQIGKVEQFF